The clone carrying this T cell receptor beta chain was counted only a few times. The entry originates in a study of T cell changes during pregnancy in multiple sclerosis. Sequencing used immunoSEQ multiplex PCR; TCRdb keeps in-frame clones, though not all of them. There are 85,000 to 130,000 clones in the sample; about 89% occur only once, and roughly 1.6% lies in the top ten. The CDR3 is made up of 14 amino acids. Per the germline V gene, CDR1 is MRHNA and CDR2 is SNTAGT. The germline V and J ends were trimmed by 3 bases and 1 base, with 9 bases remaining between them. The sequence was collected from a female donor with multiple sclerosis, enrolled in a pregnancy study. V usage is TRBV6-4 and J usage is TRBJ1-1; tentatively, D is TRBD1 (5 bases). The source material was peripheral blood, sampled before pregnancy. CDR3 sequence reads: CASSEQGANTEAFF. In DNA form, the CDR3 reads TGTGCCAGCAGTGAACAAGGGGCGAACACTGAAGCTTTCTTT.